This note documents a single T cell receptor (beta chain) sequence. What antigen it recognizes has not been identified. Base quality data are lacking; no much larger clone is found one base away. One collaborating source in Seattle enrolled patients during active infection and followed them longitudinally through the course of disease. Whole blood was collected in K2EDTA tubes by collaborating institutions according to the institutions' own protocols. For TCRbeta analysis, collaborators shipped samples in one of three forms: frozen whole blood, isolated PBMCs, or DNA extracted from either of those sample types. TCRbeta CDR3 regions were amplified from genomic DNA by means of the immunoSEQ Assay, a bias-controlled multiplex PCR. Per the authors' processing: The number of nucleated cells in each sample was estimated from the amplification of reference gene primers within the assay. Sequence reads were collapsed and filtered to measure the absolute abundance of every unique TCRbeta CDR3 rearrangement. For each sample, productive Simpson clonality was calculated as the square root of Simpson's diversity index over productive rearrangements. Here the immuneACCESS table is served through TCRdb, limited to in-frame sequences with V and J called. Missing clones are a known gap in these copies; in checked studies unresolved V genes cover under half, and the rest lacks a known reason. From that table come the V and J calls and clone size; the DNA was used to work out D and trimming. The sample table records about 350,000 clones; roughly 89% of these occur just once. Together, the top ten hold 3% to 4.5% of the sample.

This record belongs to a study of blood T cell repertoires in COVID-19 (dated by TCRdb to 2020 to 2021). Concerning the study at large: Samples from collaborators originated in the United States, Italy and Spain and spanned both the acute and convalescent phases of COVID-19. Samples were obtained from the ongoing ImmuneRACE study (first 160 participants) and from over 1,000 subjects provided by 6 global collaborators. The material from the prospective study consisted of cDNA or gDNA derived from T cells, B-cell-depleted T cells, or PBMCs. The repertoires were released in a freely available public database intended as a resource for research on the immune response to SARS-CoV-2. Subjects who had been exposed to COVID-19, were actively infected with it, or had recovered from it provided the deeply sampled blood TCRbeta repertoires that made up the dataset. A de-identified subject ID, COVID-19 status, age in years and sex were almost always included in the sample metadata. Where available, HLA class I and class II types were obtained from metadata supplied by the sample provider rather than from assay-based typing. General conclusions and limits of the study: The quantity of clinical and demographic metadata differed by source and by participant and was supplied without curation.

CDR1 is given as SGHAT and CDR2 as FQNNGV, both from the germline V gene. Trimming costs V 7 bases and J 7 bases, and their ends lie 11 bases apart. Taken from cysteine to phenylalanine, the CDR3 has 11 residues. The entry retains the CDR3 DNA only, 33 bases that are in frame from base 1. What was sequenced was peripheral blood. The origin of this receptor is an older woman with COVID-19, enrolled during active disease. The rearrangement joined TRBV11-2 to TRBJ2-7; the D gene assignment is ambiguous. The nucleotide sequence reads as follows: TGTGCCAGCACCATTGCTCGGGAGCAGTACTTC. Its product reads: CASTIAREQYF.